This T cell receptor (beta chain) is drawn from a study of T cells in Graves' hyperthyroidism and ophthalmopathy. The table lists this clonotype with many counts. What was amplified from RNA transcripts were TCR beta CDR3 regions. When the TCR CDR3 underwent first-round RT-PCR, the HTBI primer set was used. TCRdb fed the multiplex PCR reads into MiXCR, producing one record per CDR3 protein. The sample has about 710,000 distinct CDR3 sequences, about 16% seen once. Material for sequencing was blood. This TCR came from a man aged 18 to 30 with Graves' hyperthyroidism.

The CDR3 here is CASSLVGRARYNEQFF. The CDR3 DNA reads TGTGCCAGCAGCTTAGTCGGGCGGGCCAGATACAATGAGCAGTTCTTC. The chain uses TRBV11-2 and TRBJ2-1; a weak D match, TRBD2 (5 bases). The V and J ends lost 1 base and 4 bases respectively, with 14 bases between them. The CDR3 loop spans 16 amino acids. Per the germline V gene, CDR1 is SGHAT and CDR2 is FQNNGV.